This T cell receptor (beta chain) is drawn from a study of technical replicates of blood from a few donors. The CDR3 spans 14 residues. Trimming removed 8 bases from V and 7 bases from J; junction bases left unmatched: 8. The germline V gene encodes CDR1 MNHNY and CDR2 SVGAGI (reference sequence). TCRdb's copy holds only in-frame clones and misses some; the assay was immunoSEQ multiplex PCR. The sample contains 55,000 to 65,000 clones, 86% of which appear only once. Sequenced sample: PBMCs. This chain connects TRBV6-6 to TRBJ2-2, with 9 nucleotides matching TRBD1. The receptor comes from a human donor in good health. Some clones in this sample may be carry-over from other donors' samples. The DNA for the CDR3 is TGTGCCAGCCTTACAGGGGGCCTTGGCGGGGAGCTGTTTTTT. Translated, it gives CASLTGGLGGELFF.